This is a list of T cell receptor beta chains from one sample in a study of blood T cell repertoires in COVID-19. Here immunoSEQ multiplex PCR was the method, and the copy in TCRdb shows in-frame clones only, minus some. The table includes roughly 180,000 clones, 75% to 80% detected once. Sequences were obtained from peripheral blood. Every receptor here comes from a woman aged 50 to 60 with active or convalescent COVID-19. Each CDR3 is given with its conserved first and last residue. Each record gives: D gene, clone size, V gene, J gene, CDR3 protein, CDR3 DNA. D genes are given only for firm matches. Not every row has a clone size; where given, it reads once, few, many or a size class.

>TRBD2|-|TRBV10-3|TRBJ2-5
CAISGSGGQETQYF
TGTGCCATCAGCGGTAGCGGGGGCCAAGAGACCCAGTACTTC
>-|-|TRBV18|TRBJ1-2
CASSPEGYGYTF
TGTGCCAGCTCACCGGAGGGATATGGCTACACCTTC
>-|-|TRBV6-1|TRBJ1-2
CASSDRGYTF
TGTGCCAGCAGTGACAGAGGCTACACCTTC
>-|-|TRBV10-3|TRBJ2-2
CAIRTVGTGELFF
TGTGCCATCAGGACAGTAGGCACCGGGGAGCTGTTTTTT
>TRBD2|few|TRBV6-5|TRBJ2-2
CASSLGRGETGELFF
TGTGCCAGCAGTTTAGGTCGGGGGGAAACCGGGGAGCTGTTTTTT
>TRBD1|-|TRBV10-3|TRBJ2-4
CAISETDRGRENIQYF
TGTGCCATCAGTGAAACGGACAGGGGGCGCGAAAACATTCAGTACTTC
>-|-|TRBV28|TRBJ1-4
CASSPPQAEGLFF
TGTGCCAGCAGCCCTCCCCAGGCGGAGGGACTGTTTTTT
>TRBD1|-|TRBV23-1|TRBJ1-5
CASITGTALPSNQPQHF
TGCGCCAGCATAACCGGGACAGCCCTCCCAAGCAATCAGCCCCAGCATTTT
>-|many|TRBV15|TRBJ1-6
CATSKAGSPLHF
TGTGCCACCAGCAAGGCGGGTTCACCCCTCCACTTT
>-|-|TRBV28|TRBJ1-5
CASSPQRGNQPQHF
TGTGCCAGCAGCCCTCAACGAGGCAATCAGCCCCAGCATTTT
>-|-|TRBV7-2|TRBJ2-4
CASSRGQPKNIQYF
TGTGCCAGCAGCCGCGGACAGCCCAAAAACATTCAGTACTTC
>TRBD2|-|TRBV10-3|TRBJ2-3
CAISEGGGTDTQYF
TGTGCCATCAGTGAGGGCGGGGGTACAGATACGCAGTATTTT
>TRBD1|-|TRBV2|TRBJ1-4
CASRGQASNEKLFF
TGTGCCAGCAGGGGACAGGCGTCTAATGAAAAACTGTTTTTT
>-|-|TRBV4-3|TRBJ1-5
CASSQDRPDYSNQPQHF
TGCGCCAGCAGCCAAGATAGGCCAGACTATAGCAATCAGCCCCAGCATTTT
>TRBD1|-|TRBV7-9|TRBJ1-1
CASSARGRGDTEAFF
TGTGCCAGCAGCGCCAGGGGGCGCGGGGACACTGAAGCTTTCTTT
>-|-|TRBV12-3/TRBV12-4|TRBJ1-6
CASSQTGFAPLHF
TGTGCCAGCAGTCAAACAGGATTTGCACCCCTCCACTTT
>-|-|TRBV30|TRBJ1-6
CATDSTTRTGDNSPLHF
TGTGCCACTGATAGCACTACTAGAACGGGAGATAATTCACCCCTCCACTTT
>TRBD1|-|TRBV28|TRBJ2-7
CASSLSQGAVYEQYF
TGTGCCAGCAGTTTATCCCAGGGGGCCGTGTACGAGCAGTACTTC
>-|few|TRBV5-1|TRBJ1-1
CASSSLGGNTEAFF
TGCGCCAGCAGCTCCTTGGGGGGGAACACTGAAGCTTTCTTT
>-|-|TRBV7-2|TRBJ2-7
CASSFRGYEQYF
TGTGCCAGCAGCTTCAGGGGATACGAGCAGTACTTC
>-|few|TRBV5-6|TRBJ1-2
CASSLEGSGTVNYGYTF
TGTGCCAGCAGCTTGGAGGGGTCCGGAACCGTTAACTATGGCTACACCTTC
>-|-|TRBV9|TRBJ2-7
CASEGVHEQYF
TGTGCCTCAGAGGGGGTTCACGAGCAGTACTTC
>-|-|TRBV6-5|TRBJ1-6
CASSFGGGNSPLHF
TGTGCCAGCAGTTTCGGGGGGGGTAATTCACCCCTCCACTTT
>TRBD2|once|TRBV11-3|TRBJ2-3
CASSSRSGLAGTDTQYF
TGTGCCAGCAGCTCCCGGTCTGGACTAGCGGGCACAGATACGCAGTATTTT
>-|-|TRBV15|TRBJ1-5
CATSMGPPGVNQPQHF
TGTGCCACCAGCATGGGACCCCCGGGGGTCAATCAGCCCCAGCATTTT
>-|many|TRBV28|TRBJ1-3
CASSSGGSSGNTIYF
TGTGCCAGCAGCTCGGGTGGGAGCTCTGGAAACACCATATATTTT
>-|-|TRBV15|TRBJ2-7
CATSRDRATVQYF
TGTGCCACCAGCAGAGATCGCGCCACCGTGCAGTACTTC
>TRBD2|-|TRBV11-2|TRBJ2-2
CASSSGGLAGAGTGELFF
TGTGCCAGCAGCTCCGGGGGGCTAGCGGGAGCAGGCACCGGGGAGCTGTTTTTT
>-|-|TRBV24-1|TRBJ2-3
CATSDSGDLTDTQYF
TGTGCCACCAGTGATTCGGGGGATCTCACAGATACGCAGTATTTT
>TRBD2|-|TRBV7-9|TRBJ2-5
CASSPGTSGFAGGETQYF
TGTGCCAGCAGTCCCGGGACTAGCGGATTCGCCGGGGGGGAGACCCAGTACTTC
>TRBD1|-|TRBV19|TRBJ2-1
CASSSLRQGAYNEQFF
TGTGCCAGTAGTAGCCTCAGACAGGGCGCCTACAATGAGCAGTTCTTC
>TRBD1|few|TRBV14|TRBJ1-2
CASSQDKTGANYGYTF
TGTGCCAGCAGCCAAGATAAAACAGGGGCTAACTATGGCTACACCTTC
>TRBD1|-|TRBV5-6|TRBJ1-1
CASRRQGMNTEAFF
TGTGCCAGCAGGCGACAGGGGATGAACACTGAAGCTTTCTTT
>TRBD1|-|TRBV7-2|TRBJ1-1
CASRTQGATEAFF
TGTGCCAGCCGCACCCAGGGGGCCACTGAAGCTTTCTTT
>-|-|TRBV30|TRBJ2-3
CAWSVGGMHTDTQYF
TGTGCCTGGAGTGTAGGGGGAATGCACACAGATACGCAGTATTTT
>-|few|TRBV30|TRBJ2-3
CAWAGTRTDTQYF
TGTGCCTGGGCCGGGACTCGCACAGATACGCAGTATTTT
>-|-|TRBV9|TRBJ2-3
CASSNRTIGDTQYF
TGTGCCAGCAGCAACCGGACTATAGGAGATACGCAGTATTTT
>-|-|TRBV18|TRBJ1-1
CASSPPLMTEAFF
TGTGCCAGCTCACCACCTTTAATGACTGAAGCTTTCTTT
>-|-|TRBV7-7|TRBJ1-4
CASRRIRRAGEKLFF
TGTGCTAGCAGGAGGATTAGACGAGCGGGTGAAAAACTGTTTTTT
>TRBD2|-|TRBV5-6|TRBJ2-5
CASSWEGTAGQETQYF
TGTGCCAGCAGCTGGGAGGGGACCGCGGGTCAAGAGACCCAGTACTTC
>TRBD1|-|TRBV28|TRBJ1-2
CASRTGTAQNYGYTF
TGTGCCAGCAGAACCGGGACAGCACAAAACTATGGCTACACCTTC
>TRBD1|-|TRBV5-1|TRBJ2-1
CASSWPGQPYNEQFF
TGCGCCAGCAGTTGGCCGGGACAGCCCTACAATGAGCAGTTCTTC
>-|-|TRBV6-2/TRBV6-3|TRBJ2-1
CASSGGGARSYNEQFF
TGTGCCAGCAGCGGAGGGGGGGCCCGCTCCTACAATGAGCAGTTCTTC
>-|few|TRBV7-8|TRBJ1-3
CASSPLQGVSGNTIYF
TGTGCCAGCAGCCCACTACAGGGTGTCTCTGGAAACACCATATATTTT
>-|few|TRBV2|TRBJ1-1
CASSGQGRMNTEAFF
TGTGCCAGCAGCGGTCAGGGCCGGATGAACACTGAAGCTTTCTTT
>TRBD2|-|TRBV7-2|TRBJ2-3
CASSLEIRPSGSTDTQYF
TGTGCCAGCAGCTTAGAAATCCGACCTAGCGGGAGCACAGATACGCAGTATTTT
>TRBD2|-|TRBV28|TRBJ2-1
CASSPTSGSSSYNEQFF
TGTGCCAGCAGTCCTACTAGCGGGAGTAGCTCCTACAATGAGCAGTTCTTC
>-|-|TRBV5-1|TRBJ2-3
CASSLGVATDTQYF
TGCGCCAGCAGCTTGGGTGTAGCCACAGATACGCAGTATTTT
>-|once|TRBV18|TRBJ1-3
CASSSNTGSSGNTIYF
TGTGCCAGCTCATCCAATACAGGGAGCTCTGGAAACACCATATATTTT
>-|-|TRBV4-1|TRBJ1-6
CASSQEPLTGGGDSPLHF
TGCGCCAGCAGCCAAGAGCCCCTTACTGGGGGAGGGGATTCACCCCTCCACTTT
>-|few|TRBV4-2|TRBJ1-2
CASSQDTQATNYGYTF
TGTGCCAGCAGCCAAGATACCCAGGCTACTAACTATGGCTACACCTTC
>-|many|TRBV4-3|TRBJ1-1
CASSQDLGAEYTEAFF
TGCGCCAGCAGCCAAGATCTTGGGGCGGAGTACACTGAAGCTTTCTTT
>TRBD1|-|TRBV27|TRBJ2-7
CASSFRDRGLYEQYF
TGTGCCAGCAGTTTCCGGGACAGGGGGCTGTACGAGCAGTACTTC
>-|-|TRBV6-2/TRBV6-3|TRBJ1-2
CASSYVRKGPGYTF
TGTGCCAGCAGTTACGTGAGAAAGGGGCCTGGCTACACCTTC